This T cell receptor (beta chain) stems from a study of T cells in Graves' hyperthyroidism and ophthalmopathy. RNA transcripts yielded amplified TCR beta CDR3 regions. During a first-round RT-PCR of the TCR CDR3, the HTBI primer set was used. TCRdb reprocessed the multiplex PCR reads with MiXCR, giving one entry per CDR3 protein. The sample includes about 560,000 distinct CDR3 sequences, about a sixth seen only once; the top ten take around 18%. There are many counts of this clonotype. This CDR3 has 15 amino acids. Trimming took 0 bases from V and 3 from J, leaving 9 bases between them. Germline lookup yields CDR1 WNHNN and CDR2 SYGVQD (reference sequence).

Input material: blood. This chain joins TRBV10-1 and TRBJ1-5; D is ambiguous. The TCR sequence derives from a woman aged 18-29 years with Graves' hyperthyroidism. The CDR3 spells CASSESSRNNQPQHF. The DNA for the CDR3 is TGCGCCAGCAGTGAGTCGTCCAGGAACAATCAGCCCCAGCATTTT.